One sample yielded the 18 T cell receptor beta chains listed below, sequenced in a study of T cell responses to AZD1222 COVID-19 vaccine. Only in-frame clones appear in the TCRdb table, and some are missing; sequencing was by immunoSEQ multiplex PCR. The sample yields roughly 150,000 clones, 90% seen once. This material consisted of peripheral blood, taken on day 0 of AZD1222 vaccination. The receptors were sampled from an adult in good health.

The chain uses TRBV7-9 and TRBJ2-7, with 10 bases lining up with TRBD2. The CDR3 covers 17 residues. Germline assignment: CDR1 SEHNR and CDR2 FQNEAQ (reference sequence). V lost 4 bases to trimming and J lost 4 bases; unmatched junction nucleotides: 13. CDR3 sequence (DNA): TGTGCCAGCAGCTCCCGCGGTTGGGAGCGGGAGGGGTACGAGCAGTACTTC. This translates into CASSSRGWEREGYEQYF.

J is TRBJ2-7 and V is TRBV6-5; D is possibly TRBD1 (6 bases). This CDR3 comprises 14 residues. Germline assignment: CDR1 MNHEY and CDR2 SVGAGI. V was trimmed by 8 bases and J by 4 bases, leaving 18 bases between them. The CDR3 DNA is TGTGCCAGCGGAAAAACAGGGTCAACATACGAGCAGTACTTC. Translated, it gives CASGKTGSTYEQYF.

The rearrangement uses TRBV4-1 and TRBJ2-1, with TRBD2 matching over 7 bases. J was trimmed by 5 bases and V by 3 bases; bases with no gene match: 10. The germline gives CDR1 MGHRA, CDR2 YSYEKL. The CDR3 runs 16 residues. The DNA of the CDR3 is TGCGCCAGCAGCCAGCCTAGCGGAGGGGTCCACAATGAGCAGTTCTTC. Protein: CASSQPSGGVHNEQFF.

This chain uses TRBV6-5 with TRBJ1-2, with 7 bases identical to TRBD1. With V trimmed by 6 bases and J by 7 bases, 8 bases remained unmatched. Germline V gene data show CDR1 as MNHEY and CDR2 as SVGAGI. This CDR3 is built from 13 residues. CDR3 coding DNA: TGTGCCAGCAGGGTCGACAGGGAGGGTGGCTACACCTTC. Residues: CASRVDREGGYTF.

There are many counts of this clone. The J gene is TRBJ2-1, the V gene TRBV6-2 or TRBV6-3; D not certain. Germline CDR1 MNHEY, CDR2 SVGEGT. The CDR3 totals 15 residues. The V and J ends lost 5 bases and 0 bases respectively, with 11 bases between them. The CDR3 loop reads CASSPGLDSYNEQFF. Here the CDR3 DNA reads TGTGCCAGCAGTCCCGGTCTAGACTCCTACAATGAGCAGTTCTTC.

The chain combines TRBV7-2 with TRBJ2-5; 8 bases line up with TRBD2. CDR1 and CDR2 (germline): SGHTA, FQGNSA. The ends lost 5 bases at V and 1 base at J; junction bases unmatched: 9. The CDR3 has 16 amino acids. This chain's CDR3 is CASSVSGGRIQETQYF. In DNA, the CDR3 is TGTGCCAGCAGCGTTTCTGGCGGGAGGATCCAAGAGACCCAGTACTTC.

The CDR3 loop is CASKALGEKLFF. CDR3 coding DNA: TGTGCCAGCAAGGCTCTAGGGGAAAAACTGTTTTTT. The V call is TRBV2, the J call TRBJ1-4; D uncertain. This CDR3 spans 12 amino acids. The V gene's germline CDR1 is SNHLY and CDR2 FYNNEI. V lost 7 bases and J 8 bases, leaving 11 bases between the germline ends.

CDR3 in DNA: TGTGCCAGCAGTGTGACAGGGGAGTACCAGCCCCAGCATTTT. It specifies CASSVTGEYQPQHF. The J gene is TRBJ1-5, the V gene TRBV6-2 or TRBV6-3; 8 nucleotides match TRBD1. Trimming cost V 5 bases and J 7 bases; bases outside gene matches: 7. The germline CDR1 and CDR2 sequences are MNHEY and SVGEGT. This CDR3 has 14 amino acids.

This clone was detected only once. CDR3 protein: CASSERGVSNQPQHF. The DNA for the CDR3 is TGTGCCAGCAGTGAACGCGGGGTTAGCAATCAGCCCCAGCATTTT. The V gene is TRBV25-1, the J gene TRBJ1-5; D gene unclear. V gave up 2 bases and J gave up 0 bases, with 8 bases separating them. Germline CDR1 is MGHDK and CDR2 is SYGVNS. CDR3 length: 15 amino acids.

CDR3 coding DNA: TGTGCCAGCTCCTATGGGGGAGGGGACACCTTC. It specifies CASSYGGGDTF. The V gene is TRBV28, the J gene TRBJ1-2; tentative D call: TRBD1 (5 bases). Germline assignment: CDR1 MDHEN and CDR2 SYDVKM. V dropped 8 bases and J dropped 12 bases, with 16 bases sitting between them. The CDR3 sequence is 11 residues long.

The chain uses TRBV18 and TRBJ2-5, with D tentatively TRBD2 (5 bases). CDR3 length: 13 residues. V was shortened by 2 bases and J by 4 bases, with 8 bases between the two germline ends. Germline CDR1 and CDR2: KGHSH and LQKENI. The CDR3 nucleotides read TGTGCCAGCTCACCAACCCGGGGAGAGACCCAGTACTTC. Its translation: CASSPTRGETQYF.

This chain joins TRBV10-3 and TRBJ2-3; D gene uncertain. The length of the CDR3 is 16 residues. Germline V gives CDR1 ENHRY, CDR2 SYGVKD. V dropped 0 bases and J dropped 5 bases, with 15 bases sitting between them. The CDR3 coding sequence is TGTGCCATCAGTGAGTCCACTGCGGAACCAGGAGATACGCAGTATTTT. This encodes CAISESTAEPGDTQYF.

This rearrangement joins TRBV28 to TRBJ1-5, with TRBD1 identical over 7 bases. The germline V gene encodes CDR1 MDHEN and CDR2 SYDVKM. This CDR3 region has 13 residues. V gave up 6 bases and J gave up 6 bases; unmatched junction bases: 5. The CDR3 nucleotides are TGTGCCAGCAGAATCGACAGGGTTCAGCCCCAGCATTTT. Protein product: CASRIDRVQPQHF.

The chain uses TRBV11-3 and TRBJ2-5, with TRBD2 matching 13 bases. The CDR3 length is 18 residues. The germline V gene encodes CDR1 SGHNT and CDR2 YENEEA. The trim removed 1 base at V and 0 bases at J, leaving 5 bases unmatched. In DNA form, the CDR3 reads TGTGCCAGCAGCTTAGGGACTAGCGGGAGATCGTACCAAGAGACCCAGTACTTC. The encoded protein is CASSLGTSGRSYQETQYF.

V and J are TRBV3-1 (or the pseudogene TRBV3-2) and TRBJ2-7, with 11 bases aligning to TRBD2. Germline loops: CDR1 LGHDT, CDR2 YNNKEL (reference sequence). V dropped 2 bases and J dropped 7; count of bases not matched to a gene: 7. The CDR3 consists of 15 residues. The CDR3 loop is CASSQTSGGGEEQYF. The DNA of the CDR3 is TGTGCCAGCAGCCAAACTAGCGGGGGTGGAGAAGAGCAGTACTTC.

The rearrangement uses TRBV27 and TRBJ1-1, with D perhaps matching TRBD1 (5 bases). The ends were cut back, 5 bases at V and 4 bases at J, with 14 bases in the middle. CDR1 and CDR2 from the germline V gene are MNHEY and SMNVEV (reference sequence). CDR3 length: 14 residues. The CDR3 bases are TGTGCCAGCAGTCTCTGGGGCAGTCCCACTGAAGCTTTCTTT. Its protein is CASSLWGSPTEAFF.

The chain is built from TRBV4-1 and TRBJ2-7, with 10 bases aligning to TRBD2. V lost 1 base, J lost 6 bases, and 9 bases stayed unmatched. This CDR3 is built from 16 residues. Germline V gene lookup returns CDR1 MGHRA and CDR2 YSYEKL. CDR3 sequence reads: CASSQVKLAGLFEQYF. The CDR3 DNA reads TGCGCCAGCAGCCAAGTGAAACTAGCGGGATTGTTCGAGCAGTACTTC.

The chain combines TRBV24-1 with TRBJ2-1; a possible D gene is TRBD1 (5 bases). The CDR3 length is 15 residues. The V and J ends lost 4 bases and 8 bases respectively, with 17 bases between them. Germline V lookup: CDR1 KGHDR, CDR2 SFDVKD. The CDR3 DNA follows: TGTGCCACCAGTGACCTAAGACAGACCACCGATGAGCAGTTCTTC. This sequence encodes CATSDLRQTTDEQFF.